In this sample, the clone carrying this TCR beta chain turned up many times. As to time point: after trial treatment. Indicated treatment: LDRT plus nivolumab, ipilimumab, low-dose cyclophosphamide and aspirin (RACIN trial). The donors' regimen was nivolumab, ipilimumab, aspirin, low-dose cyclophosphamide and low-dose radiotherapy. The entry originates in a study of low-dose radiotherapy and immunotherapy resistance in tumors. This CDR3 has 13 residues. V was trimmed by 7 bases and J by 5 bases, leaving 12 bases between them. Both TCRalpha and TCRbeta chains were reverse transcribed with V-gene-specific primers. PCR amplification of the TCRs was performed with Phusion for 20 to 25 PCR cycles, and it relied on a constant-region primer together with a V-primer adapter. mRNA, once isolated, was amplified by in vitro transcription. TCRdb itself ran the reads through MiXCR, one entry per CDR3 protein. The sample has approximately 100,000 distinct CDR3 sequences, 20% seen once.

The receptor comes from a male donor with prostate cancer. The chain joins TRBV12-3 or TRBV12-4 to TRBJ1-3; D is undetermined. Sequencing was performed on PBMCs, taken after low-dose radiotherapy plus immunotherapy. For the CDR3, the DNA is TGTGCCAGCACCTACATTCTGCGAAACACCATATATTTT. The encoded protein is CASTYILRNTIYF.